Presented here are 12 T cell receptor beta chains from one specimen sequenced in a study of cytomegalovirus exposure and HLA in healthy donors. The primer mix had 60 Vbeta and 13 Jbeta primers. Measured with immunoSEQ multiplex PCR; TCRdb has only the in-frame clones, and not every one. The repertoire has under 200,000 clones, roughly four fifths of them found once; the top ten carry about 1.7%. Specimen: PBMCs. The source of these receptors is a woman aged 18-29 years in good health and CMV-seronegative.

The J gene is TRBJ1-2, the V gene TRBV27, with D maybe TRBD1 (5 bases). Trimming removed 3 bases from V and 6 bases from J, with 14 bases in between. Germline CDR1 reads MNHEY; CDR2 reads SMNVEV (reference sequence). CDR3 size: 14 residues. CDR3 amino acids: CASSFRDFLDGYTF. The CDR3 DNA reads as TGTGCCAGCAGTTTCCGGGACTTCTTGGATGGCTACACCTTC.

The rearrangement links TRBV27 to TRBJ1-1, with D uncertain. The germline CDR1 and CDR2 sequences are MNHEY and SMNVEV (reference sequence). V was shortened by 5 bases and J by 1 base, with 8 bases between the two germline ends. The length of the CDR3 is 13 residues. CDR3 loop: CASSPAANTEAFF. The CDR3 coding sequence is TGTGCCAGCAGTCCCGCGGCGAACACTGAAGCTTTCTTT.

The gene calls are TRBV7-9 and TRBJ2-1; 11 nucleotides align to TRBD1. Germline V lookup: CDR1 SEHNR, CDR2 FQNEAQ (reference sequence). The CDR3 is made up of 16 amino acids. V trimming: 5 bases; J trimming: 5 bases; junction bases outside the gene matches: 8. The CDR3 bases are TGTGCCAGCAGCACCCGGGACAGGGGGGGGGACAATGAGCAGTTCTTC. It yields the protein CASSTRDRGGDNEQFF.

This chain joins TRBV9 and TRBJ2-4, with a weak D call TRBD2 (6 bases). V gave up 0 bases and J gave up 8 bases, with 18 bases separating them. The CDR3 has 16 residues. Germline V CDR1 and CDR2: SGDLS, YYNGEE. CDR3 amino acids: CASSVGGGPGQDIQYF. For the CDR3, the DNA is TGTGCCAGCAGCGTAGGGGGAGGCCCAGGGCAAGACATTCAGTACTTC.

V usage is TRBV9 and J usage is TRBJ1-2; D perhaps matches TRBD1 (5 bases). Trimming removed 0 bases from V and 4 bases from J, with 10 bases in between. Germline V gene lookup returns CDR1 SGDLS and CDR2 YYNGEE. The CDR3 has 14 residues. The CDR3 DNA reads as TGTGCCAGCAGCGTAGACGACAGCCCCTATGGCTACACCTTC. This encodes CASSVDDSPYGYTF.

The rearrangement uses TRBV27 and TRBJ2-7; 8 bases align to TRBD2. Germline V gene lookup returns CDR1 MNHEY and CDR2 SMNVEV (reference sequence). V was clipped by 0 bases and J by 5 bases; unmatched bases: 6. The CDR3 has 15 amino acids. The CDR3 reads CASSLSPGLVDEQYF. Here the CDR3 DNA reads TGTGCCAGCAGTTTATCCCCGGGACTAGTAGACGAGCAGTACTTC.

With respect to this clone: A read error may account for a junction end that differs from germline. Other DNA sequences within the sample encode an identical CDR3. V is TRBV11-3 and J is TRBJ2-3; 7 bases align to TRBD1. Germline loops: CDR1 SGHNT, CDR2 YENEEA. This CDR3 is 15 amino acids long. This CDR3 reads CASSPGQLRTDTQYF. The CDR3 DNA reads TGTGCCAGCAGCCCGGGACAGCTCCGCACAGACACGCAGTATTTT.

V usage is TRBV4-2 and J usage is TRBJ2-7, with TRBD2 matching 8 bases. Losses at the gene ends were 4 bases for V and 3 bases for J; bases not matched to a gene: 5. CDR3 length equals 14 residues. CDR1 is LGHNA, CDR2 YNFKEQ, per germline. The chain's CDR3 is CASSLAGISYEQYF. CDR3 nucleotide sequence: TGTGCCAGCAGCCTAGCGGGAATCAGCTACGAGCAGTACTTC.

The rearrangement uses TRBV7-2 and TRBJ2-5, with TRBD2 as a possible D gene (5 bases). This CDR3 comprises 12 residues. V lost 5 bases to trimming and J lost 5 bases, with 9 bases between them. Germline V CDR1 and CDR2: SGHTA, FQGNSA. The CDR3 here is CASSRRRETQYF. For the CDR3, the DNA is TGTGCCAGCAGCCGAAGGAGGGAGACCCAGTACTTC.

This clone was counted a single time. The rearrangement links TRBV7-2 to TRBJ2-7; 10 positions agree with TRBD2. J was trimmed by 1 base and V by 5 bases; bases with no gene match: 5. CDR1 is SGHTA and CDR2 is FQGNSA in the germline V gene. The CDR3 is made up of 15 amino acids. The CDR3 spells CASSIGLAESYEQYV. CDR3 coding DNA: TGTGCCAGCAGCATCGGACTAGCGGAGTCCTACGAGCAGTACGTC.

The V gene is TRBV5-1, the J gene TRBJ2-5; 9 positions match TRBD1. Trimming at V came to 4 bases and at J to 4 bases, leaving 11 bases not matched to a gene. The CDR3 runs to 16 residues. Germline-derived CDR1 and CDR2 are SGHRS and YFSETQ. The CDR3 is CASSGGPGQGLETQYF. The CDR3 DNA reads TGCGCCAGCAGCGGGGGCCCGGGACAGGGACTAGAGACCCAGTACTTC.

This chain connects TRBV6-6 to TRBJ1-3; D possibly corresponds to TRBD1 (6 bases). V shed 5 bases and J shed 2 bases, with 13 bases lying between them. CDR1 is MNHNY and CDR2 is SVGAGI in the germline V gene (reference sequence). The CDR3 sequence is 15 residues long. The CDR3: CASSGTGTTGNTIYF. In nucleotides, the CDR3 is TGTGCCAGCAGTGGCACCGGGACAACTGGAAACACCATATATTTT.